These T cell receptor beta chains were read from a single sample in a study of cytomegalovirus exposure and HLA in healthy donors. Measured with immunoSEQ multiplex PCR; TCRdb has only the in-frame clones, and not every one. This sample has a few hundred thousand clones, with just over 85% found just once. The sample taken for sequencing was PBMCs. The receptors derive from a woman under 30 in good health and CMV-seronegative. Both conserved end residues are part of each CDR3. The order of the fields is V gene, D gene, clone size, J gene, CDR3 DNA, CDR3 protein. A D gene is named only where the DNA matches it firmly. A clone size is listed for some rows: how often the clone was seen (once, few, many), or a class if it is expanded.

>TRBV9|TRBD1|.|TRBJ1-1
TGTGCCAGCAGCAGACAGGGAGTTGGCACTGAAGCTTTCTTT
CASSRQGVGTEAFF
>TRBV6-5|.|few|TRBJ2-7
TGTGCCAGCAGTCAACCCCCGGGGGACGCGGAGTACTTC
CASSQPPGDAEYF
>TRBV30|TRBD2|.|TRBJ2-7
TGTGCCTGGAGCGTTTGCGGACTAGCGGGAGTGCTTGGGGAGTACTTC
CAWSVCGLAGVLGEYF
>TRBV6-5|.|.|TRBJ2-2
TGTGCCAGCAGTTACGAGGGCATGGGCACCGGGGAGCTGTTTTTT
CASSYEGMGTGELFF
>TRBV6-5|.|.|TRBJ1-5
TGTGCCAGCGCCTCTTCAGGGGATAGCAATCAGCCCCAGCATTTT
CASASSGDSNQPQHF
>TRBV12-5|.|.|TRBJ2-1
TGTGCTAGTGGTTCTGTGGGAGGGGGCAATGAGCAGTTCTTC
CASGSVGGGNEQFF
>TRBV7-9|.|.|TRBJ2-5
TGTGCCAGTACCGAGACGGGAGCCGCACAAGAGACCCAGTACTTC
CASTETGAAQETQYF
>TRBV11-3|TRBD2|.|TRBJ2-7
TGTGCCAGCAGCTTAGGACTAGCGGCTACCTACGAGCAGTACTTC
CASSLGLAATYEQYF
>TRBV27|.|.|TRBJ1-2
TGTGCCAGCAGTCCTTATTTCCAGGGAACTAACTATGGCTACACCTTC
CASSPYFQGTNYGYTF
>TRBV2|TRBD1|.|TRBJ1-2
TGTGCCAGCAGAGGGACAGGGGGATTCTATGGCTACACCTTC
CASRGTGGFYGYTF